What follows are 31 T cell receptor beta chains derived from one specimen sequenced in a study of blood T cell repertoires in COVID-19. TCRdb's table, derived via immunoSEQ multiplex PCR, lists solely in-frame clones and lacks some. Among about 350,000 clones, roughly 87% were seen once, and the ten largest hold 9.9%. The source material was peripheral blood. The receptors were sampled from a man aged 30 to 45 with COVID-19, enrolled during active disease.

V gene TRBV6-4 combines with J gene TRBJ2-3; 11 bases agree with TRBD2. The CDR3 contains 15 residues. Germline trimming cut 7 bases from V and 3 bases from J; bases unmatched to any gene: 6. Germline loops: CDR1 MRHNA, CDR2 SNTAGT. Here the CDR3 DNA reads TGTGCCAGCAATTATCTAGCGGGAGGAACAGATACGCAGTATTTT. Its protein is CASNYLAGGTDTQYF.

This clone came up once. This chain joins TRBV27 and TRBJ1-4; D is unclear. The CDR3 sequence is 14 residues long. V lost 4 bases, J lost 0 bases, and 6 bases lay in between. Germline assignment: CDR1 MNHEY and CDR2 SMNVEV (reference sequence). CDR3 in DNA: TGTGCCAGCAGTTACAGAGCAACTAATGAAAAACTGTTTTTT. The encoded protein is CASSYRATNEKLFF. The variable domain in full, completed from reference TRBV27 and TRBJ1-4, reads EAQVTQNPRYLITVTGKKLTVTCSQNMNHEYMSWYRQDPGLGLRQIYYSMNVEVTDKGDVPEGYKVSRKEKRNFPLILESPSPNQTSLYFCASSYRATNEKLFFGSGTQLSVL.

This rearrangement joins TRBV5-4 to TRBJ1-2; perhaps TRBD1 as D (5 bases). V was trimmed by 0 bases and J by 2 bases, leaving 11 bases between them. Germline lookup yields CDR1 SGHNT and CDR2 YYREEE (reference sequence). This CDR3 is 15 amino acids long. The CDR3 loop is CASSLVDTPNYGYTF. CDR3 coding DNA: TGTGCCAGCAGCTTGGTGGACACTCCCAACTATGGCTACACCTTC.

This rearrangement joins TRBV5-1 to TRBJ2-7; 7 nucleotides match TRBD1. The ends lost 4 bases at V and 0 bases at J; junction bases unmatched: 4. This CDR3 region has 14 residues. CDR1 is SGHRS, CDR2 YFSETQ, per germline. CDR3 in DNA: TGCGCCAGCAGCCGCAGGGGGAGCTCCTACGAGCAGTACTTC. The encoded protein is CASSRRGSSYEQYF.

The chain carries TRBV19 and TRBJ2-7, with TRBD1 as a possible D gene (6 bases). Trimming took off 4 bases at V and 3 bases at J, with 16 bases between the two ends. This CDR3 has 15 amino acids. Germline CDR1 LNHDA, CDR2 SQIVND (reference sequence). As DNA, the CDR3 is TGTGCCAGTAGTACCCAGACAGGAGGCGTCTACGAGCAGTACTTC. It encodes CASSTQTGGVYEQYF.

About this clone itself: Other DNA sequences from this sample encode an identical CDR3 as well. J is TRBJ1-4 and V is TRBV18, with D maybe TRBD1 (5 bases). Germline CDR1 is KGHSH and CDR2 is LQKENI. There are 15 residues in the CDR3. V dropped 3 bases and J dropped 0 bases, with 8 bases sitting between them. CDR3 DNA sequence: TGTGCCAGCTCACCCAGGGTCGCAACTAATGAAAAACTGTTTTTT. Translated, it gives CASSPRVATNEKLFF.

The V gene is TRBV7-6, the J gene TRBJ2-1, with TRBD1 as a possible D gene (6 bases). Deletions cut 1 base from V and 0 bases from J, with 16 bases between. Germline values: CDR1 SGHVS, CDR2 FNYEAQ. The CDR3 is 18 residues long. CDR3: CASSLGIGGQSSYNEQFF. The CDR3 DNA reads as TGTGCCAGCAGCTTAGGTATAGGAGGACAGAGCTCCTACAATGAGCAGTTCTTC.

The gene calls are TRBV11-3 and TRBJ2-1; perhaps TRBD2 as D (5 bases). The germline V gene has CDR1 SGHNT and CDR2 YENEEA. This CDR3 is 13 amino acids long. Trimming left V 0 bases short and J 12 bases short, with 12 bases between. CDR3 amino acids: CASSLDGLAVQFF. The CDR3 region has the DNA TGTGCCAGCAGCTTAGATGGGCTAGCTGTGCAGTTCTTC.

The chain recombines TRBV3-1 (or the pseudogene TRBV3-2) with TRBJ2-2; 10 bases are a match to TRBD2. This CDR3 has 19 amino acids. V shed 6 bases, J shed 0 bases, and the junction held 13 bases outside the gene matches. Germline lookup yields CDR1 LGHDT and CDR2 YNNKEL (reference sequence). CDR3 nucleotide sequence: TGTGCCAGCAGAAGCCCGGGACTAGCGCCGTTCGCGAACACCGGGGAGCTGTTTTTT. This translates into CASRSPGLAPFANTGELFF.

This rearrangement joins TRBV6-5 to TRBJ1-2; 7 bases agree with TRBD1. The CDR3 covers 15 residues. Germline CDR1 is MNHEY and CDR2 is SVGAGI. Trimming at V came to 2 bases and at J to 5 bases, leaving 8 bases not matched to a gene. CDR3 loop: CASSYSEGAAYGYTF. Written as DNA, the CDR3 is TGTGCCAGCAGTTACAGCGAGGGGGCTGCGTATGGCTACACCTTC.

V usage is TRBV9 and J usage is TRBJ1-2; TRBD1 agrees at 7 bases. This CDR3 contains 13 residues. After removal of 4 bases from V and 6 bases from J, the junction contained 6 bases not matched to a gene. Per germline, CDR1 SGDLS and CDR2 YYNGEE. CDR3 protein: CASSFTGDDGYTF. The CDR3, as DNA: TGTGCCAGCAGCTTCACAGGGGATGATGGCTACACCTTC.

In regard to this clone: This clone may be a read error of a much larger clone one base away. Additional DNA sequences in this sample encode the identical CDR3. This chain links TRBV2 with TRBJ1-2; perhaps TRBD1 as D (5 bases). The germline gives CDR1 SNHLY, CDR2 FYNNEI. V was shortened by 5 bases and J by 0 bases, with 7 bases between the two germline ends. This CDR3 is built from 13 residues. The CDR3 loop is CASSTGSNYGYTF. The CDR3 nucleotides read TGTGCCAGCAGTACAGGCTCTAACTATGGCTACACCTTC.

The genes are TRBV29-1 and TRBJ2-2; TRBD2 agrees at 16 bases. V was clipped by 6 bases and J by 5 bases; unmatched bases: 6. Germline V lookup: CDR1 SQVTM, CDR2 ANQGSEA. The CDR3 loop spans 16 amino acids. The CDR3 reads CSVQGLAGGGTGELFF. In nucleotides, the CDR3 is TGCAGCGTCCAGGGACTAGCGGGAGGGGGAACCGGGGAGCTGTTTTTT.

In its sample, this clone was seen once. The rearrangement joins TRBV4-1 to TRBJ1-1; 8 bases line up with TRBD1. The CDR3 is made up of 14 amino acids. The V segment lost 0 bases and the J segment 9 bases; nucleotides outside the gene matches: 6. Germline CDR1 MGHRA, CDR2 YSYEKL. The CDR3 is CASSQDVWTGKAFF. The CDR3 DNA reads as TGCGCCAGCAGCCAAGATGTCTGGACAGGGAAAGCTTTCTTT.

This clone was seen only once. The chain joins TRBV2 to TRBJ2-3; no firm D call. V was shortened by 6 bases and J by 1 base, with 14 bases between the two germline ends. CDR3 length equals 15 residues. The germline CDR1 and CDR2 sequences are SNHLY and FYNNEI. The CDR3 coding sequence is TGTGCCAGCAGCGACAATAGGCCCCGCACAGATACGCAGTATTTT. Protein sequence: CASSDNRPRTDTQYF.

The chain links TRBV29-1 to TRBJ1-2; D is unresolved. Germline CDR1 and CDR2: SQVTM and ANQGSEA. The CDR3 runs to 12 residues. Trimming took off 1 base at V and 2 bases at J, with 5 bases between the two ends. The CDR3 sequence is CSVEGLNYGYTF. DNA of the CDR3: TGCAGCGTTGAAGGTCTAAACTATGGCTACACCTTC.

This clone was detected once. V gene TRBV6-5 combines with J gene TRBJ2-1; 7 bases are a match to TRBD2. CDR1 is MNHEY, CDR2 SVGAGI, per germline. The CDR3 contains 16 residues. J was trimmed by 2 bases and V by 4 bases; bases with no gene match: 8. Written as DNA, the CDR3 is TGTGCCAGCAGTTTCTCCCGACTAGCACCCTACAATGAGCAGTTCTTC. Its translation: CASSFSRLAPYNEQFF.

This clone came up once. This sequence joins TRBV7-2 and TRBJ2-1; TRBD1 is a possible D gene (6 bases). Germline V lookup: CDR1 SGHTA, CDR2 FQGNSA. With 5 bases removed from V and 2 bases from J, the gap between germline ends came to 13 bases. The CDR3 has 15 amino acids. CDR3 DNA sequence: TGTGCCAGCAGCACACAGGGTGTCCCCTACAATGAGCAGTTCTTC. Residues: CASSTQGVPYNEQFF.

The rearrangement uses TRBV6-5 and TRBJ2-7, with D maybe TRBD2 (5 bases). CDR1 and CDR2 from the germline V gene are MNHEY and SVGAGI. V was shortened by 5 bases and J by 1 base, with 9 bases between the two germline ends. The CDR3 has 13 residues. CDR3 protein: CASSQDLSYEQYF. CDR3 nucleotides: TGTGCCAGCAGTCAGGACTTGTCCTACGAGCAGTACTTC.

The chain combines TRBV11-2 with TRBJ2-3; tentative D call: TRBD2 (5 bases). The V end lost 1 base, the J end lost 0 bases, and 11 bases lay between the germline ends. CDR1 and CDR2 (germline): SGHAT, FQNNGV. This CDR3 comprises 16 residues. In DNA form, the CDR3 reads TGTGCCAGCAGCTTAGGAGGCGGGCCGAGCACAGATACGCAGTATTTT. Protein: CASSLGGGPSTDTQYF.

Only one count was recorded for this clone. The chain combines TRBV19 with TRBJ2-5, with TRBD1 as a possible D gene (7 bases). The ends were cut back, 6 bases at V and 2 bases at J, with 16 bases in the middle. Germline V gene data show CDR1 as LNHDA and CDR2 as SQIVND (reference sequence). The CDR3 loop spans 15 amino acids. For the CDR3, the DNA is TGTGCCAGTAGCCCCCTTGCGGGACAGCAAGAGACCCAGTACTTC. Encoded protein: CASSPLAGQQETQYF.

In this sample, this clone turned up a few times. The chain couples TRBV5-4 to TRBJ2-5; perhaps TRBD2 as D (6 bases). The germline CDR1 and CDR2 sequences are SGHNT and YYREEE (reference sequence). There are 12 residues in the CDR3. Between the trimmed V and J ends, which lost 8 bases and 1 base, there was a span of 9 bases. The CDR3 sequence: CASGGSQETQYF. CDR3 DNA sequence: TGTGCCAGTGGGGGGTCCCAAGAGACCCAGTACTTC.

A few counts support this clone. The chain has TRBV2 and TRBJ1-6; D call uncertain. Trimming shortened V by 3 bases and J by 10 bases, and 10 bases separated the two germline ends. The CDR3 covers 13 residues. Germline CDR1 reads SNHLY; CDR2 reads FYNNEI. The CDR3 reads CASSDRFESPLHF. CDR3 nucleotide sequence: TGTGCCAGCAGTGACCGCTTCGAGTCACCCCTCCACTTT.

In its sample, this clone was seen once. The junction does not match germline at one end; this may be a read error. The J gene is TRBJ1-6, the V gene TRBV19; 9 positions agree with TRBD1. The CDR3 covers 15 residues. The germline CDR1 and CDR2 sequences are LNHDA and SQIVND (reference sequence). CDR3 protein: CASSRKGTGNSPLHF. The CDR3 nucleotides read TGTGCCAGTAGCAGAAAGGGGACAGGGAATTCACCGCTCCACTTT.

This clone was recorded at least ten times. The V gene is TRBV18, the J gene TRBJ2-5, with 8 nucleotides matching TRBD1. After removal of 2 bases from V and 3 bases from J, the junction contained 5 bases not matched to a gene. Germline V gene data show CDR1 as KGHSH and CDR2 as LQKENI. The CDR3 loop spans 15 amino acids. The CDR3 DNA reads TGTGCCAGCTCACCAATGGGACAGGCGAAAGAGACCCAGTACTTC. Translated, it gives CASSPMGQAKETQYF. Variable domain in full (rest from reference TRBV18 and TRBJ2-5): NAGVMQNPRHLVRRRGQEARLRCSPMKGHSHVYWYRQLPEEGLKFMVYLQKENIIDESGMPKERFSAEFPKEGPSILRIQQVVRGDSAAYFCASSPMGQAKETQYFGPGTRLLVL.

This chain links TRBV10-1 with TRBJ2-3; 12 nucleotides match TRBD2. From germline, CDR1 is WNHNN and CDR2 SYGVQD (reference sequence). This CDR3 is built from 15 residues. V was pared by 6 bases and J by 2 bases, with 3 bases of the junction left unmatched. The DNA for the CDR3 is TGCGCCAGCAGGCGGACTAGCGGGAACACAGATACGCAGTATTTT. Protein product: CASRRTSGNTDTQYF.

The chain is built from TRBV4-2 and TRBJ2-2; 8 bases match TRBD1. After removal of 1 base from V and 4 bases from J, the junction contained 8 bases not matched to a gene. The CDR3 runs to 17 residues. CDR1 is LGHNA, CDR2 YNFKEQ, per germline. DNA for the CDR3: TGTGCCAGCAGCCAAGTAAGGCAGGGGGCGGGCACCGGGGAGCTGTTTTTT. Amino acid sequence: CASSQVRQGAGTGELFF.

Turning to this clone: The junction does not match germline at one end; this may be a read error. The chain uses TRBV18 and TRBJ2-1, with D uncertain. This CDR3 spans 19 amino acids. The germline V gene has CDR1 KGHSH and CDR2 LQKENI. The CDR3 loop reads CASSPPRHVELNSYNEQFF. The CDR3 DNA is TGTGCCAGCTCGCCACCGCGACACGTCGAGTTAAACTCCTACAATGAGCAGTTCTTC.

This clone was seen a single time. The rearrangement links TRBV19 to TRBJ2-7; D is possibly TRBD2 (5 bases). The CDR3 is 17 residues long. V was trimmed by 5 bases and J by 6 bases, leaving 26 bases between them. Germline V lookup: CDR1 LNHDA, CDR2 SQIVND (reference sequence). CDR3 in amino acids: CASSRFGIGVFTFEQYF. CDR3 in DNA: TGTGCCAGTAGTCGATTTGGGATCGGGGTTTTCACGTTCGAGCAGTACTTC.

The chain combines TRBV6-6 with TRBJ2-1; TRBD2 matches at 13 bases. J lost 0 bases, V lost 5 bases, and 10 bases had no gene match. The germline V gene has CDR1 MNHNY and CDR2 SVGAGI (reference sequence). There are 19 residues in the CDR3. The DNA for the CDR3 is TGTGCCAGCAGTCCACGACTAGCGGGGGGTCCCAGCTCCTACAATGAGCAGTTCTTC. Translation: CASSPRLAGGPSSYNEQFF.

The chain joins TRBV4-3 to TRBJ1-6, with 10 nucleotides matching TRBD1. Trimming removed 2 bases from V and 9 bases from J; junction bases left unmatched: 4. The germline CDR1 and CDR2 sequences are LGHNA and YSLEER. The CDR3 spans 15 residues. The CDR3: CASSQLDRGISPLHF. In nucleotides, the CDR3 is TGCGCCAGCAGCCAACTGGACAGGGGGATTTCACCCCTCCACTTT.